The 8 T cell receptor beta chains given below trace back to one sample, sequenced in a study of T cells in Graves' hyperthyroidism and ophthalmopathy. TCR beta CDR3 region amplification was performed from RNA transcripts. In the first-round RT-PCR of the TCR CDR3, the HTBI primer set was used. TCRdb reprocessed the multiplex PCR reads with MiXCR, giving one entry per CDR3 protein. The data contain about 690,000 distinct CDR3 sequences, approximately 15% of them seen just once; the ten biggest clones take up around 15%. What was sequenced was blood. The receptors were gathered from a man aged 45-65 years with Graves' hyperthyroidism.

The CDR3 region is CATSDFFATDEQFF. The CDR3 DNA reads TGTGCCACCAGTGATTTCTTTGCGACGGATGAGCAGTTCTTC. The chain uses TRBV24-1 and TRBJ2-1; D uncertain. From germline, CDR1 is KGHDR and CDR2 SFDVKD. Trimming cost V 1 base and J 8 bases, with 11 bases left between them. The CDR3 runs 14 residues.

This clonotype was recorded a few times. J is TRBJ1-5 and V is TRBV19, with D hard to call. Looked up from germline, CDR1 is LNHDA and CDR2 is SQIVND (reference sequence). The CDR3 totals 13 residues. Trimming stripped 4 bases from V and 6 bases from J, with 10 bases between. In nucleotides, the CDR3 is TGTGCCAGTAGTAACAAAGGCTTTCAGCCCCAGCATTTT. Residues: CASSNKGFQPQHF.

This clonotype was seen a few times. The chain has TRBV30 and TRBJ1-2; a weak D match, TRBD1 (6 bases). V lost 0 bases to trimming and J lost 4 bases, with 24 bases between them. The CDR3 runs 18 residues. CDR1 and CDR2 (germline): GTSNPN, SVGIG (reference sequence). The CDR3 here is CAWSVKDSRNAVGYGYTF. CDR3 bases: TGTGCCTGGAGTGTAAAGGACAGCCGCAATGCCGTGGGCTATGGCTACACCTTC.

The rearrangement joins TRBV7-3 to TRBJ2-1; D tentatively reads TRBD1 or TRBD2 (5 bases each). Germline V gene sequence: CDR1 SGHTA, CDR2 FQGTGA. The CDR3 loop spans 14 amino acids. The ends were cut back, 5 bases at V and 7 bases at J, with 15 bases in the middle. This CDR3 reads CASSRDLSQNEQFF. The CDR3 DNA follows: TGTGCCAGCAGCAGGGACCTCAGCCAGAATGAGCAGTTCTTC. Full variable domain (outside the CDR3, taken from reference TRBV7-3 and TRBJ2-1): GAGVSQTPSNKVTEKGKYVELRCDPISGHTALYWYRQSLGQGPEFLIYFQGTGAADDSGLPNDRFFAVRPEGSVSTLKIQRTERGDSAVYLCASSRDLSQNEQFFGPGTRLTVL.

The CDR3 DNA reads TGTGCCAGCAGTTTAAAGGCCGGGCAGGGGGCGACCTATGGCTACACCTTC. It specifies CASSLKAGQGATYGYTF. The rearrangement uses TRBV27 and TRBJ1-2; 8 bases line up with TRBD1. The CDR3 is 17 amino acids. Trimming cost V 2 bases and J 4 bases; bases outside gene matches: 12. Germline CDR1 is MNHEY and CDR2 is SMNVEV (reference sequence).

This clonotype was detected ten times or more. The V call is TRBV10-3, the J call TRBJ2-3, with 7 bases fitting TRBD1. This CDR3 contains 14 residues. Germline V gene sequence: CDR1 ENHRY, CDR2 SYGVKD. V trimming: 6 bases; J trimming: 3 bases; junction bases outside the gene matches: 6. The CDR3 region has the DNA TGTGCCATCAGGCAGGGGGTCCCGACAGATACGCAGTATTTT. This codes for CAIRQGVPTDTQYF.

This clonotype was picked up many times. The chain is built from TRBV7-9 and TRBJ2-5; 14 bases fit TRBD2. With 2 bases clipped from V and 5 bases from J, the junction kept 7 bases outside the gene matches. CDR3 size: 17 residues. CDR1 is SEHNR and CDR2 is FQNEAQ in the germline V gene (reference sequence). The CDR3 reads CASSLSGTSGRAETQYF. The CDR3 coding sequence is TGTGCCAGCAGCTTATCCGGGACTAGCGGGAGAGCGGAGACCCAGTACTTC.

Only a few counts were recorded for this clonotype. The gene calls are TRBV27 and TRBJ2-1; tentatively, D is TRBD2 (5 bases). Deletions cut 6 bases from V and 7 bases from J, with 16 bases between. The V gene's germline CDR1 is MNHEY and CDR2 SMNVEV (reference sequence). The CDR3 consists of 14 residues. The CDR3: CASSNALTGNEQFF. Written as DNA, the CDR3 is TGTGCCAGCAGCAATGCCCTGACGGGGAATGAGCAGTTCTTC.